These 29 T cell receptor beta chains share one sample of origin, sequenced in a study of cytomegalovirus exposure and HLA in healthy donors. 13 Jbeta primers and 60 Vbeta primers were used for the PCR. TCRdb's copy holds only in-frame clones and misses some; the assay was immunoSEQ multiplex PCR. This sample carries 150,000 to 200,000 clones, approximately 72% of them seen once, and the ten largest clones take approximately 7.1%. The sample consisted of PBMCs. These receptors were taken from a man between 35 and 55 years old in good health and CMV-seropositive.

There are a few counts of this clone. V is TRBV7-2 and J is TRBJ1-5; possibly TRBD1 for D (6 bases). This CDR3 region has 13 residues. V was cut by 5 bases and J by 5 bases, with 10 bases left in between. Germline CDR1 SGHTA, CDR2 FQGNSA. For the CDR3, the DNA is TGTGCCAGCAGCCTACAGGGATATCAGCCCCAGCATTTT. Its protein product is CASSLQGYQPQHF.

The chain links TRBV30 to TRBJ2-2; a weak D match, TRBD2 (5 bases). CDR1 GTSNPN and CDR2 SVGIG come from the germline V gene (reference sequence). Trimming shortened V by 3 bases and J by 7 bases, and 12 bases separated the two germline ends. The CDR3 covers 13 residues. CDR3 DNA: TGTGCCTGGAGCGAGGGTTTGGGCGGGGAGCTGTTTTTT. This gives the protein CAWSEGLGGELFF.

This sequence joins TRBV7-9 and TRBJ1-4; weak D call: TRBD1 (6 bases). This CDR3 region has 18 residues. V was pared by 0 bases and J by 0 bases, with 14 bases between. CDR1 and CDR2 (germline): SEHNR, FQNEAQ (reference sequence). CDR3 sequence reads: CASSLAQTGTATNEKLFF. The CDR3 nucleotides read TGTGCCAGCAGCTTAGCCCAAACAGGGACGGCAACTAATGAAAAACTGTTTTTT.

This chain joins TRBV5-1 and TRBJ2-5; D is ambiguous. V was trimmed by 4 bases and J by 2 bases, leaving 6 bases between them. Looked up from germline, CDR1 is SGHRS and CDR2 is YFSETQ. The CDR3 runs 12 residues. The CDR3 sequence: CASSHLQETQYF. In DNA, the CDR3 is TGCGCCAGCAGCCACCTACAAGAGACCCAGTACTTC.

The genes are TRBV6-1 and TRBJ1-3; 8 positions match TRBD1. Trimming cost V 6 bases and J 2 bases; bases outside gene matches: 3. Looked up from germline, CDR1 is MNHNS and CDR2 is SASEGT. The CDR3 consists of 14 residues. CDR3 DNA sequence: TGTGCCAGCAGAAAGACAGGGGCTGGAAACACCATATATTTT. Protein: CASRKTGAGNTIYF.

The rearrangement uses TRBV9 and TRBJ2-5, with TRBD2 matching 8 bases. After removal of 3 bases from V and 4 bases from J, the junction contained 14 bases not matched to a gene. This CDR3 is built from 17 residues. Germline lookup yields CDR1 SGDLS and CDR2 YYNGEE. CDR3 bases: TGTGCCAGCAGCGGGGATTCACGGGGGGGGCCGCGAGAGACCCAGTACTTC. Its protein product is CASSGDSRGGPRETQYF.

The V gene is TRBV30, the J gene TRBJ1-2; 7 bases are a match to TRBD1. The CDR3 spans 13 residues. Trimming at V came to 2 bases and at J to 8 bases, leaving 8 bases not matched to a gene. CDR1 is GTSNPN, CDR2 SVGIG, per germline (reference sequence). CDR3 coding DNA: TGTGCCTGGAGTAAGGGGGCGCAGGGGGGCTACACCTTC. Protein product: CAWSKGAQGGYTF. Together with reference TRBV30 and TRBJ1-2, the CDR3 gives the full variable domain: SQTIHQWPATLVQPVGSPLSLECTVEGTSNPNLYWYRQAAGRGLQLLFYSVGIGQISSEVPQNLSASRPQDRQFILSSKKLLLSDSGFYLCAWSKGAQGGYTFGSGTRLTVV.

The V and J genes are TRBV19 and TRBJ1-4, with 9 bases that match TRBD1. Unmatched junction bases numbered 2, after V lost 4 bases and J lost 5 bases. The CDR3 totals 14 residues. Germline V gene lookup returns CDR1 LNHDA and CDR2 SQIVND (reference sequence). The CDR3 DNA reads TGTGCCAGTAGTAATGGACAGGGGAATGAAAAACTGTTTTTT. Translating it yields CASSNGQGNEKLFF.

This clone was seen a handful of times. The chain's CDR3 is CASQLRGFNQPQHF. CDR3 DNA: TGTGCCAGCCAACTCCGGGGTTTCAATCAGCCCCAGCATTTT. V usage is TRBV19 and J usage is TRBJ1-5; no clear D. V lost 9 bases, J lost 3 bases, and 15 bases lay in between. The CDR3 has 14 amino acids. Germline V gene lookup returns CDR1 LNHDA and CDR2 SQIVND (reference sequence).

This clone has just a few counts. This sequence joins TRBV7-9 and TRBJ2-7, with 8 bases fitting TRBD1. Germline V gene lookup returns CDR1 SEHNR and CDR2 FQNEAQ (reference sequence). J was trimmed by 5 bases and V by 5 bases; bases with no gene match: 8. The CDR3 totals 14 residues. CDR3 coding DNA: TGTGCCAGCAGCCCCAGGACAGGGATCGACGAGCAGTACTTC. Translating gives CASSPRTGIDEQYF.

This clone was found once. The rearrangement links TRBV2 to TRBJ1-6; D uncertain. The CDR3 has 13 amino acids. With 11 bases removed from V and 10 bases from J, the gap between germline ends came to 18 bases. CDR1 and CDR2 (germline): SNHLY, FYNNEI. CDR3 coding DNA: TGTGCCCGCGGAACCCTGTCGGAATCACCCCTCCACTTT. This codes for CARGTLSESPLHF.

The CDR3 DNA reads as TGCGCCAGCAGTCACCCCAGGGGTAAGCACACTGAAGCTTTCTTT. It translates to CASSHPRGKHTEAFF. This rearrangement joins TRBV23-1 to TRBJ1-1; tentatively, D is TRBD1 (6 bases). TRBV23-1 is an ORF for which the function is uncertain. V was clipped by 3 bases and J by 3 bases, with 14 bases between them. The CDR3 length is 15 residues.

V and J are TRBV6-4 and TRBJ2-3; D is undetermined. V gave up 3 bases and J gave up 6 bases, with 10 bases separating them. This CDR3 contains 13 residues. Germline CDR1 MRHNA, CDR2 SNTAGT. The CDR3 bases are TGTGCCAGCAGTGAAGAAAACTCGGATACGCAGTATTTT. It encodes CASSEENSDTQYF.

The V gene is TRBV7-6, the J gene TRBJ1-4; possibly TRBD1 for D (5 bases). The germline V gene has CDR1 SGHVS and CDR2 FNYEAQ. V lost 4 bases and J lost 7, with 16 bases in between. CDR3 size: 15 residues. DNA for the CDR3: TGTGCCAGCAGCTCCAACTCAGGGAGGGGTGAAAAACTGTTTTTT. Protein: CASSSNSGRGEKLFF.

V and J are TRBV4-3 and TRBJ2-1, with D perhaps TRBD2 (6 bases). Germline lookup yields CDR1 LGHNA and CDR2 YSLEER. The V end was cut by 5 bases, the J end by 7 bases, with 21 bases between. The CDR3 runs to 16 residues. CDR3 DNA: TGCGCCAGCAGCTCCCTCGGCGGGGAGCTGAGGAATGAGCAGTTCTTC. This codes for CASSSLGGELRNEQFF.

Here the CDR3 reads CAWTGRGSGGGSSYNEQFF. CDR3 nucleotides: TGTGCCTGGACCGGTCGGGGTAGCGGGGGGGGGAGCTCCTACAATGAGCAGTTCTTC. This chain connects TRBV30 to TRBJ2-1; 11 nucleotides agree with TRBD2. CDR3 length: 19 amino acids. The V segment lost 4 bases and the J segment 0 bases; nucleotides outside the gene matches: 14. Germline CDR1 is GTSNPN and CDR2 is SVGIG (reference sequence).

The V gene is TRBV7-2, the J gene TRBJ1-2, with 7 bases fitting TRBD1. CDR3 size: 13 residues. V lost 1 base and J lost 6; bases outside the gene matches: 2. In germline, CDR1 is SGHTA, CDR2 FQGNSA. Here the CDR3 DNA reads TGTGCCAGCAGCTTAGGGGACAGAGATGGCTACACCTTC. Amino acid sequence: CASSLGDRDGYTF.

The rearrangement joins TRBV23-1 to TRBJ1-5; D possibly corresponds to TRBD1 (6 bases). TRBV23-1 is treated as an ORF (open reading frame) with a function not yet certain. The CDR3 runs to 12 residues. CDR3 nucleotides: TGCCCTAGGACAGATAGCAATCAGCCCCAGCATTTT. Translated: CPRTDSNQPQHF.

This chain connects TRBV6-5 to TRBJ2-7; 8 bases align to TRBD1. V gave up 6 bases and J gave up 3 bases; unmatched junction bases: 4. The CDR3 covers 13 residues. CDR1 and CDR2 (germline): MNHEY, SVGAGI. The CDR3 region is CASRSTGVYEQYF. The CDR3 DNA reads TGTGCCAGCAGGTCGACAGGGGTCTACGAGCAGTACTTC.

V and J are TRBV4-3 and TRBJ2-1; D is uncertain. This CDR3 spans 16 amino acids. V lost 4 bases and J lost 3, with 16 bases in between. Germline values: CDR1 LGHNA, CDR2 YSLEER. CDR3 DNA: TGCGCCAGCAGCCCATTCCCCCTTGCAGACTACAATGAGCAGTTCTTC. Its translation is CASSPFPLADYNEQFF.

This clone was counted between two and nine times. The rearrangement uses TRBV15 and TRBJ2-7, with D perhaps TRBD1 (6 bases). This CDR3 comprises 13 residues. CDR1 is LNHNV, CDR2 YYDKDF, per germline (reference sequence). With 3 bases removed from V and 4 bases from J, the gap between germline ends came to 10 bases. The CDR3 region is CATSRVDSYEQYF. The CDR3 DNA reads as TGTGCCACCAGCAGGGTGGACAGTTACGAGCAGTACTTC. Full variable domain (missing parts from reference TRBV15 and TRBJ2-7): DAMVIQNPRYQVTQFGKPVTLSCSQTLNHNVMYWYQQKSSQAPKLLFHYYDKDFNNEADTPDNFQSRRPNTSFCFLDIRSPGLGDTAMYLCATSRVDSYEQYFGPGTRLTVT.

The V gene is TRBV6-6, the J gene TRBJ1-2; tentatively, D is TRBD1 (5 bases). Trimming removed 2 bases from V and 8 bases from J, with 12 bases in between. CDR1 and CDR2 (germline): MNHNY, SVGAGI (reference sequence). This CDR3 region has 13 residues. CDR3: CASSYVSGAGYTF. The CDR3 coding sequence is TGTGCCAGCAGTTACGTCAGCGGGGCAGGCTACACCTTC.

The chain carries TRBV7-2 and TRBJ1-2, with no clear D. CDR1 SGHTA and CDR2 FQGNSA come from the germline V gene. CDR3 size: 12 residues. Trimming took 5 bases from V and 6 from J, leaving 10 bases between them. The CDR3: CASSPTGDGYTF. CDR3 in DNA: TGTGCCAGCAGCCCCACCGGGGATGGCTACACCTTC.

The gene calls are TRBV6-5 and TRBJ2-2; 9 bases are shared with TRBD1. Germline V gene data show CDR1 as MNHEY and CDR2 as SVGAGI. The CDR3 consists of 14 residues. The V and J ends lost 5 bases and 4 bases, in that order; junction bases with no gene match: 2. The CDR3 sequence: CASSRDRATGELFF. The CDR3 DNA is TGTGCCAGCAGTCGGGACAGGGCCACCGGGGAGCTGTTTTTT.

This clone was detected only a few times. V is TRBV9 and J is TRBJ2-2; 8 bases map to TRBD2. The V segment lost 4 bases and the J segment 5 bases; nucleotides outside the gene matches: 7. The CDR3 is 15 amino acids. The germline gives CDR1 SGDLS, CDR2 YYNGEE. The CDR3, as DNA: TGTGCCAGCAGCCCCCTGGCGGGGGGTACCGGGGAGCTGTTTTTT. Its translation is CASSPLAGGTGELFF.

The chain recombines TRBV2 with TRBJ2-7; D might be TRBD1 (6 bases). The germline V and J ends were trimmed by 6 bases and 3 bases, with 12 bases remaining between them. The CDR3 spans 13 residues. The germline V gene has CDR1 SNHLY and CDR2 FYNNEI. DNA of the CDR3: TGTGCCAGCAGCCGGGACACTATCTACGAGCAGTACTTC. It translates to CASSRDTIYEQYF.

In DNA, the CDR3 is TGTGCCAGCAGCTTGGCCGGCAGGGGGGAGCAGCCCCAGCATTTT. This translates into CASSLAGRGEQPQHF. The chain recombines TRBV5-5 with TRBJ1-5, with 7 bases aligning to TRBD1. The CDR3 consists of 15 residues. Trimming removed 0 bases from V and 7 bases from J; junction bases left unmatched: 7. Germline V gene data show CDR1 as SGHKS and CDR2 as YYEKEE (reference sequence). Based on the CDR3 plus reference TRBV5-5 and TRBJ1-5, the full variable domain is DAGVTQSPTHLIKTRGQQVTLRCSPISGHKSVSWYQQVLGQGPQFIFQYYEKEERGRGNFPDRFSARQFPNYSSELNVNALLLGDSALYLCASSLAGRGEQPQHFGDGTRLSIL.

The V gene is TRBV19, the J gene TRBJ1-5; the D gene is possibly TRBD1 (5 bases). This CDR3 is built from 16 residues. Germline CDR1 LNHDA, CDR2 SQIVND (reference sequence). Trimming stripped 7 bases from V and 9 bases from J, with 25 bases between. CDR3 DNA sequence: TGTGCCAGTAAAGGAAGGGGTAGGCAGGCCCATCGGCCCCAGCATTTT. It codes for CASKGRGRQAHRPQHF.

This sequence joins TRBV5-1 and TRBJ1-1, with TRBD1 matching over 8 bases. The CDR3 runs 16 residues. The V gene end was trimmed by 1 base and the J gene end by 1 base; junction bases not matched to a gene: 6. Germline loops: CDR1 SGHRS, CDR2 YFSETQ. CDR3 sequence reads: CASSLTRTGPNTEAFF. The CDR3 DNA reads TGCGCCAGCAGCTTGACTAGGACAGGGCCGAACACTGAAGCTTTCTTT. The entire variable domain, with the rest obtained from reference TRBV5-1 and TRBJ1-1, is as follows: KAGVTQTPRYLIKTRGQQVTLSCSPISGHRSVSWYQQTPGQGLQFLFEYFSETQRNKGNFPGRFSGRQFSNSRSEMNVSTLELGDSALYLCASSLTRTGPNTEAFFGQGTRLTVV.